This T cell receptor beta chain appears in the sequencing data of a study of T cell repertoires in cytomegalovirus infection. Background on the study: TCR beta signatures that were public indicated CMV infection and matching HLA type.

TCRdb re-called the reads with MiXCR, one entry per CDR3 protein. In the table there are roughly 350,000 distinct CDR3 sequences, around a third of which are singletons. Note on this clonotype: Its antigen is unidentified.

Germline V gene sequence: CDR1 LNHDA, CDR2 SQIVND (reference sequence). The CDR3 is 15 residues long. V was pared by 5 bases and J by 4 bases, with 8 bases of the junction left unmatched. This clonotype originated in a human donor in good health (CMV status not recorded). Some clones in this sample may be carry-over from other donors' samples. The chain has TRBV19 and TRBJ2-7, with TRBD1 identical over 10 bases. The input for sequencing was cultured PBMCs, taken from culture after CMV antigen stimulation. This CDR3 is CASSVTGTGVYEQYF. The CDR3 DNA reads as TGTGCCAGTAGTGTCACCGGGACAGGGGTATACGAGCAGTACTTC.